This T cell receptor beta chain was identified during a study of T-cell reconstitution after alpha-beta-depleted transplantation in children. Notes on the study in general: After transplant, high TCRbeta diversity at day 60 in some patients arose from surviving recipient T cells and thymic progenitors. Reportedly, roughly two months post-transplant, alpha-beta T cells arose from several hundred expanded graft clones.

With regard to this clonotype: Antigen specificity is unknown.

The CDR3 runs 12 residues. TCRbeta library construction was performed incorporating unique molecular identifiers. TCRdb called the PCR reads again in MiXCR, with one record for every CDR3 protein. This table holds 450,000 to 550,000 distinct CDR3 sequences, around 10% found once. This material consisted of PBMCs, mostly from graft donor cells, taken 180 days after TCRalphabeta/CD19-depleted stem cell transplant. The origin of this receptor is a female patient between 2 and 15 years old who had a stem cell transplant for aplastic anemia, so the T cells may come from the graft donor. J is TRBJ2-5 and V is TRBV21-1; the table's D call of TRBD1 was not tested on the DNA. TRBV21-1 is given as a pseudogene. The CDR3 DNA sequence: TGTGCCCGCCGGGACAGGGAGGAGACCCAGTACTTC. Translating gives CARRDREETQYF.